The rows below give T cell receptor beta chains drawn from one sample of a study of T cells after yellow fever vaccination. From the 5' RACE reads, TCRdb called clonotypes with MiXCR, one entry per CDR3 protein. The sample has nearly 350,000 distinct CDR3 sequences, roughly 8.4% seen once. The sequencing here drew on PBMCs, taken 35 to 50 days after the first yellow fever vaccination. The receptors shown here come from a man between 18 and 35 years old who received the YFV17D yellow fever vaccine. Each CDR3 is given with its conserved first and last residue. The D gene is left open where the match is weak. Clone size is stated in some rows and not others, as once, few, many or a class when expanded.

v_call	j_call	clone_size	d_call	cdr3_nt	cdr3_aa
TRBV5-1	TRBJ2-1	.	.	TGCGCCAGCAGCGCCGAGGGGGGGCCCCCCTACAATGAGCAGTTCTTC	CASSAEGGPPYNEQFF
TRBV19	TRBJ1-2	few	TRBD1	TGTGCCAGTAAGATGACAGGGGCTGGCTATGGCTACACCTTC	CASKMTGAGYGYTF
TRBV12-3/TRBV12-4	TRBJ1-2	many	.	TGTGCCAGCAGTCTCCCCGATTTTAACTATGGCTACACCTTC	CASSLPDFNYGYTF
TRBV19	TRBJ2-7	few	TRBD2	TGTGCCAGTAGTTCCGGGACTAGCGGGGGCTCCTACGAGCAGTACTTC	CASSSGTSGGSYEQYF
TRBV20-1	TRBJ2-7	few	.	TGCAGTGCTCGCGGGGACGGTAACTCCTACGAGCAGTACTTC	CSARGDGNSYEQYF
TRBV7-2	TRBJ1-1	few	.	TGTGCCAGCAGCCCATCACTCCTCGGGACTGAAGCTTTCTTT	CASSPSLLGTEAFF
TRBV5-1	TRBJ2-2	many	TRBD1	TGTGCCAGCAGCCCGGGACAGGGATACACCGGGGAGCTGTTTTTT	CASSPGQGYTGELFF
TRBV7-2	TRBJ1-4	.	TRBD1	TGTGCCAGCAGCCGCCTGGGACAGGGGGGGAATGAAAAACTGTTTTTT	CASSRLGQGGNEKLFF
TRBV25-1	TRBJ2-7	few	TRBD1	TGTGCCAGCAGTGGACGACAGGGTGTACAAGGAACCTACGAGCAGTACTTC	CASSGRQGVQGTYEQYF
TRBV7-9	TRBJ2-2	few	TRBD2	TGTGCCAGCAGACGTAGCGGGGGGGCCAACACCGGGGAGCTGTTTTTT	CASRRSGGANTGELFF
TRBV12-3/TRBV12-4	TRBJ1-5	.	.	TGTGCCAGCAGTATTAGGTCCCAAGGGAGCCGCGGGGGGCGAGGTCAGCCCCAGCATTTT	CASSIRSQGSRGGRGQPQHF
TRBV6-1	TRBJ2-2	few	TRBD2	TGTGCCAGCAGGACTAGCGGGGGGGCCGGGGAGCTGTTTTTT	CASRTSGGAGELFF
TRBV18	TRBJ2-5	few	.	TGTGCCAGCTCACCCGTGGGTATGGAGACCCAGTACTTC	CASSPVGMETQYF
TRBV20-1	TRBJ2-5	few	TRBD2	TGCAGTGCTAGAATTGGGACTAGCGGGGTCGAGACCCAGTACTTC	CSARIGTSGVETQYF
TRBV7-2	TRBJ2-5	.	TRBD2	TGTGCCAGCAGCAACGGACTAGCGGGGCTCCAAGAGACCCAGTACTTC	CASSNGLAGLQETQYF
TRBV6-5	TRBJ2-1	.	TRBD2	TGTGCCAGCAGTTCATGGCTAGCGGGGATGAATGAGCAGTTCTTC	CASSSWLAGMNEQFF
TRBV7-2	TRBJ1-1	few	.	TGTGCCAGCAGCTTAGGGGGGGAGGGTCAAGCTTTCTTT	CASSLGGEGQAFF
TRBV29-1	TRBJ1-5	few	.	TGCAGCGTTGTCGCCGGGCGCAATCAGCCCCAGCATTTT	CSVVAGRNQPQHF
TRBV6-1	TRBJ2-3	.	TRBD2	TGTGCCAGCACTCTTCTAGCGGGGGGCACAGATACGCAGTATTTT	CASTLLAGGTDTQYF
TRBV3-1	TRBJ1-6	few	.	TGTGCCAGCCGACGGGGGGCGAATAATTCACCCCTCCACTTT	CASRRGANNSPLHF
TRBV5-1	TRBJ2-7	few	.	TGCGCCAGCAACAAAGTACAGGGTACGTCCTACGAGCAGTACTTC	CASNKVQGTSYEQYF
TRBV29-1	TRBJ2-1	few	TRBD2	TGCAGCGCAGAAGGACTAGCGGGGTTGGGGTTC	CSAEGLAGLGF
TRBV24-1	TRBJ2-3	few	.	TGTGCCACCAGTGATTTGGGGTCGGGGGTGACAGATACGCAGTATTTT	CATSDLGSGVTDTQYF
TRBV7-2	TRBJ2-7	few	.	TGTGCCAGCACCTTGTTGGACTCGAGGACCTACGAGCAGTACTTC	CASTLLDSRTYEQYF
TRBV20-1	TRBJ2-7	few	TRBD1	TGCAGTGCTACCCCCGGGACAGGGGGTAGGGAGCAGTACTTC	CSATPGTGGREQYF
TRBV24-1	TRBJ2-1	few	.	TGTGCCACCAGTGATTTTCAAGGGGTTGGACGATACAATGAGCAGTTCTTC	CATSDFQGVGRYNEQFF
TRBV7-3	TRBJ2-5	many	TRBD1	TGTGCCAGCAGCTTAGTCGGGACAGTCAAAGAGACCCAGTACTTC	CASSLVGTVKETQYF
TRBV7-6	TRBJ1-3	few	.	TGTGCCAGCTGGGGGCGGTGGGGCACCATATATTTT	CASWGRWGTIYF
TRBV6-1	TRBJ1-5	many	TRBD1	TGTGCCAGCAGTAAGGGGACAGGGGGGACTTATAGCAATCAGCCCCAGCATTTT	CASSKGTGGTYSNQPQHF
TRBV9	TRBJ1-1	few	.	TGTGCCAGCAGCGTAGGACAGAGTACGAACACTGAAGCTTTCTTT	CASSVGQSTNTEAFF
TRBV20-1	TRBJ1-5	few	.	TGCAGTGCTATGGTTTTTAGCAATCAGCCCCAGCATTTT	CSAMVFSNQPQHF
TRBV11-2	TRBJ2-6	.	.	TGTGCCAGCAGCTTAAGTTCCTGGCGGACCAGCTCTGGGGCCAACGTCCTGACTTTC	CASSLSSWRTSSGANVLTF
TRBV20-1	TRBJ2-1	.	.	TGCAGTGCTAGAGATCCCACCTTCCGGACCGACAATGAGCAGTTCTTC	CSARDPTFRTDNEQFF
TRBV20-1	TRBJ1-1	.	.	TGCAGTGCTAGGGCGGGAGGGCAGAACACTGAAGCTTTCTTT	CSARAGGQNTEAFF
TRBV2	TRBJ2-5	few	.	TGTGCCAGCAGTAAGGACACCCCCCAAGAGACCCAGTACTTC	CASSKDTPQETQYF
TRBV7-3	TRBJ2-1	.	.	TGTGCCAGCAGCTTAATGGGGGCCTACAATGAGCAGTTCTTC	CASSLMGAYNEQFF
TRBV7-6	TRBJ2-3	.	TRBD1	TGTGCCAGCAGCCTCGAAGACGGGACAGCTAGCACAGATACGCAGTATTTT	CASSLEDGTASTDTQYF
TRBV12-5	TRBJ2-1	few	.	TGTGCTAGTGCCGCGGGTGAGCAGTTCTTC	CASAAGEQFF
TRBV29-1	TRBJ2-5	few	.	TGCAGCGTATGTTTTCCCAGCCAAGAGACCCAGTACTTC	CSVCFPSQETQYF
TRBV10-3	TRBJ1-1	.	.	TGTGCCGCGACTTCGGAGGCCACTGAAGCTTTCTTT	CAATSEATEAFF
TRBV27	TRBJ1-1	few	.	TGTGCCAGCAGTTTAACGGGGGATATGAGGACTGAAGCTTTCTTT	CASSLTGDMRTEAFF
TRBV11-1	TRBJ2-5	.	.	TGTGCCAGCAGCTCGAAGTTTCGCGGAGAGACCCAGTACTTC	CASSSKFRGETQYF
TRBV10-3	TRBJ1-1	few	.	TGTGCCTCCGGGGCGGCGGGAGCTTTCTTT	CASGAAGAFF
TRBV11-2	TRBJ2-5	.	.	TGTGCCAGCAGCTTAATACAGACAGACCAGTACTTC	CASSLIQTDQYF
TRBV10-2	TRBJ2-1	.	TRBD2	TGCGCCAGCGCCCCCCTAACTAGCGGGGGAAATGAGCAGTTCTTC	CASAPLTSGGNEQFF
TRBV19	TRBJ2-5	.	.	TGTGCCAGCTCCGGGACTGAGAAAGAGACCCAGTACTTC	CASSGTEKETQYF
TRBV11-2	TRBJ2-1	many	.	TGTGCCAGCAGCTTAGGCAGGCAGAACAATGAGCAGTTCTTC	CASSLGRQNNEQFF
TRBV29-1	TRBJ2-3	.	.	TGCAGCGGAGGGGGCGGGGCTGGAGATACGCAGTATTTT	CSGGGGAGDTQYF
TRBV11-2	TRBJ2-3	.	.	TGTGCCAGCAGCTTAGCTTCTACCTTTGATACGCAGTATTTT	CASSLASTFDTQYF
TRBV27	TRBJ1-1	many	.	TGTGCCAGCAGTCCCTGGACTGGGGGCACTGAAGCTTTCTTT	CASSPWTGGTEAFF
TRBV20-1	TRBJ2-1	many	TRBD1	TGCAGTGCCAGAAACCCTACAGGGGCCACCTACAATGAGCAGTTCTTC	CSARNPTGATYNEQFF
TRBV7-2	TRBJ2-7	.	TRBD1	TGTGCCAGCAGCTTAGAAGGGGGCGCCGCCTACGAGCAGTACTTC	CASSLEGGAAYEQYF
TRBV12-3/TRBV12-4	TRBJ2-3	few	.	TGTGCCAGCCGGGGACTTTTCACAGATACGCAGTATTTT	CASRGLFTDTQYF
TRBV6-5	TRBJ2-1	few	TRBD2	TGTGCCAGCAGTTACACTAGCGGGGGGACGAATGAGCAGTTCTTC	CASSYTSGGTNEQFF
TRBV5-1	TRBJ2-3	.	.	TGCGCCAGCAGCTTGGAGGTAGACTGGACAGATACGCAGTATTTT	CASSLEVDWTDTQYF
TRBV28	TRBJ2-1	.	.	TGTGCCAGTACCCTCACAGGGTACAATGAGCAGTTCTTC	CASTLTGYNEQFF
TRBV12-3/TRBV12-4	TRBJ2-7	many	TRBD2	TGTGCCAGCAACCAAGGGCCGGGAGGGTACGAGCAGTACTTC	CASNQGPGGYEQYF